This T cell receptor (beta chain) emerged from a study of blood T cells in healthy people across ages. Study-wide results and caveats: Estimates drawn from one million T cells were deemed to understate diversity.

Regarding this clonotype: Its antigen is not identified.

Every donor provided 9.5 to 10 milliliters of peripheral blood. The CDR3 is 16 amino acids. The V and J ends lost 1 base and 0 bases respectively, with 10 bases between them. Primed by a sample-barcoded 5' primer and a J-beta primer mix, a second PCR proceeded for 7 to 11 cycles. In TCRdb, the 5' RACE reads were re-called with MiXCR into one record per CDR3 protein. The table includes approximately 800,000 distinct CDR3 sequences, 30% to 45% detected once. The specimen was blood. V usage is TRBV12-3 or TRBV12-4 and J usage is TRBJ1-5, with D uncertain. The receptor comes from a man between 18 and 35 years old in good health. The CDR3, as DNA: TGTGCCAGCAGTTTAGAGGCACACTATAGCAATCAGCCCCAGCATTTT. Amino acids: CASSLEAHYSNQPQHF.